This entry lists 25 T cell receptor beta chains sequenced from one sample in a study of T cell clonality in common variable immunodeficiency. Using immunoSEQ multiplex PCR, the repertoire was profiled, and TCRdb retains in-frame clones only, with some absent. Singletons are absent from the sample, which has 30,000 to 40,000 clones. Sequencing input: peripheral blood mononuclear cells. These receptors came from a person aged 18 to 75 in good health.

This clone was recorded many times. The CDR3 is cut off 3 residues early in the read; its end comes from the germline J gene. The J gene is TRBJ1-5, the V gene TRBV20-1, with D unresolved. The germline V and J ends were trimmed by 2 bases and 5 bases, with 16 bases remaining between them. CDR3 length: 15 residues. The germline V gene encodes CDR1 DFQATT and CDR2 SNEGSKA (reference sequence). The DNA read from the CDR3 is TGCAGTGCTAGACGAGGCGGTCTGGGTGATCAGCCC. Amino acids: CSARRGGLGDQP. The whole CDR3 sequence is CSARRGGLGDQPQHF.

This clone was counted only a few times. Read data end 3 residues before the CDR3 end; the end is taken from the germline J gene. This sequence joins TRBV6-1 and TRBJ2-3; 7 positions match TRBD2. CDR1 is MNHNS, CDR2 SASEGT, per germline. The trim removed 0 bases at V and 5 bases at J, leaving 8 bases unmatched. The CDR3 is 16 amino acids. CDR3 DNA (partial): TGTGCCAGCAGTGAAGCTCTGACTAGCATGGAAGATACG. It codes for CASSEALTSMEDT. The whole CDR3 sequence is CASSEALTSMEDTQYF.

This clone was counted only a few times. With the read ending 3 residues before the CDR3 end, the germline J gene is used to fill in that end. The chain couples TRBV5-1 to TRBJ1-2, with TRBD1 matching over 9 bases. Germline CDR1 SGHRS, CDR2 YFSETQ. The CDR3 has 15 amino acids. Incomplete CDR3 DNA: TGCGCCAGCAGCTCAGGGACAGGGCTCTCCTACGAC. It codes for CASSSGTGLSYD. The complete CDR3 reads CASSSGTGLSYDYTF.

There are many counts of this clone. The CDR3 goes on 3 residues after the read ends, and that part is filled in from the germline J gene. The chain carries TRBV7-9 and TRBJ1-1, with D perhaps TRBD1 (5 bases). V was trimmed by 3 bases and J by 4 bases, leaving 12 bases between them. The CDR3 consists of 14 residues. The germline CDR1 and CDR2 sequences are SEHNR and FQNEAQ (reference sequence). The CDR3 bases that were read are TGTGCCAGCAGCTTGGGAGGGGATGGCACTGAA. Encoded protein: CASSLGGDGTE. The complete CDR3 protein is CASSLGGDGTEAFF.

This clone was picked up many times. The CDR3 extends 3 residues past the end of the read, so its final part is completed from the germline J gene. The rearrangement links TRBV19 to TRBJ1-2, with 9 nucleotides matching TRBD1. J gave up 2 bases and V 4 bases, and 2 bases lay outside the gene matches. The CDR3 is 14 amino acids. The germline CDR1 and CDR2 sequences are LNHDA and SQIVND (reference sequence). The CDR3 sequence: CASSSGQGNYGYTF. Incomplete CDR3 DNA: TGTGCCAGTAGTAGTGGACAGGGGAACTATGGC.

This clone occurred many times. The sequence runs out 3 residues before the end of the CDR3; the remainder is reconstructed from the germline J gene. The chain has TRBV6-1 and TRBJ2-4; a weak D match, TRBD1 (6 bases). The CDR3 covers 17 residues. With 1 base removed from V and 8 bases from J, the gap between germline ends came to 21 bases. The germline CDR1 and CDR2 sequences are MNHNS and SASEGT. Here the CDR3 reads CASSEEGLGAGWHIQYF. The part of the CDR3 DNA that was read is TGTGCCAGCAGTGAAGAGGGCTTGGGGGCAGGGTGGCACATT.

This clone was detected ten times or more. The read gets to within 3 residues of the CDR3 end, and the germline J gene fills in the rest. This sequence joins TRBV5-5 and TRBJ1-4; perhaps TRBD1 as D (5 bases). Trimming pared 4 bases from V and 0 bases from J, leaving 10 bases between. The CDR3 runs to 15 residues. Germline-derived CDR1 and CDR2 are SGHKS and YYEKEE (reference sequence). CDR3: CASSPIGATNEKLFF. The sequenced CDR3 bases are TGTGCCAGCAGCCCTATAGGGGCAACTAATGAAAAA. The variable domain in full, with the rest retrieved from reference TRBV5-5 and TRBJ1-4, is DAGVTQSPTHLIKTRGQQVTLRCSPISGHKSVSWYQQVLGQGPQFIFQYYEKEERGRGNFPDRFSARQFPNYSSELNVNALLLGDSALYLCASSPIGATNEKLFFGSGTQLSVL.

This clone was seen at least ten times. The read gets to within 3 residues of the CDR3 end, and the germline J gene fills in the rest. This rearrangement joins TRBV30 to TRBJ1-1; tentatively, D is TRBD1 (6 bases). Trimming removed 5 bases at V and 0 bases at J, with 10 bases between. The CDR3 consists of 13 residues. Germline-derived CDR1 and CDR2 are GTSNPN and SVGIG (reference sequence). The CDR3 bases that were read are TGTGCCTGGGGGGGACACTTGAACACTGAA. This translates into CAWGGHLNTE. The whole CDR3 protein is CAWGGHLNTEAFF.

This clone has ten or more counts. The read falls 3 residues short of the CDR3 end, and the missing part is taken from the germline J gene. This sequence joins TRBV19 and TRBJ1-4; 10 positions match TRBD1. Per germline, CDR1 LNHDA and CDR2 SQIVND (reference sequence). V lost 8 bases and J lost 8; bases outside the gene matches: 8. The CDR3 spans 14 residues. The CDR3 protein is CASGQGQGKEKLFF. The sequenced part of the CDR3 DNA is TGTGCCAGTGGCCAGGGACAGGGGAAGGAAAAA.

This clone was recorded many times. The observed sequence ends 3 residues before the CDR3 terminus, with the missing tail filled in from the germline J gene. This rearrangement joins TRBV6-1 to TRBJ2-3; 11 bases are a match to TRBD2. The germline gives CDR1 MNHNS, CDR2 SASEGT. The V gene end was trimmed by 4 bases and the J gene end by 4 bases; junction bases not matched to a gene: 4. The CDR3 has 15 residues. The CDR3 loop reads CASSALAGGPDTQYF. The CDR3 bases that were read are TGTGCCAGCAGTGCCCTAGCGGGAGGTCCAGATACG.

In its sample, this clone was seen many times. The read ends 3 residues before the CDR3 terminus; that terminus is restored from the germline J gene. V is TRBV7-2 and J is TRBJ2-1; D is unclear. V was clipped by 0 bases and J by 0 bases, with 6 bases between them. This CDR3 has 15 residues. Germline CDR1 is SGHTA and CDR2 is FQGNSA. The DNA read from the CDR3 is TGTGCCAGCAGCTTAGCTCTTAGCTCCTACAATGAG. Residues: CASSLALSSYNE. The full-length CDR3 reads as CASSLALSSYNEQFF.

This clone was observed at least ten times. The read comes to an end 3 residues before the CDR3 does, leaving the germline J gene to fill in the end. The chain carries TRBV7-6 and TRBJ2-7, with a weak D call TRBD2 (6 bases). Germline-derived CDR1 and CDR2 are SGHVS and FNYEAQ. CDR3 length equals 14 residues. V lost 4 bases and J 4 bases, leaving 14 bases between the germline ends. The CDR3 loop is CASSSGTSEYEQYF. The DNA read from the CDR3 is TGTGCCAGCAGCTCTGGGACTTCCGAATACGAG.

This clone has more than one count but fewer than ten. The DNA ends 3 residues before the CDR3 does, and the rest of the CDR3 is filled in from the germline J gene. The J gene is TRBJ2-7, the V gene TRBV29-1, with 12 positions matching TRBD2. V lost 0 bases to trimming and J lost 0 bases; unmatched junction nucleotides: 3. CDR1 is SQVTM and CDR2 is ANQGSEA in the germline V gene. The CDR3 has 16 residues. The covered CDR3 bases are TGCAGCGTTGAAGAGACTAGCGGGAGTAGCTCCTACGAG. It codes for CSVEETSGSSSYE. The complete CDR3 sequence is CSVEETSGSSSYEQYF.

This clone was seen repeatedly, ten times or more. The read ends 3 residues early relative to the CDR3; the germline J gene fills the gap. V and J are TRBV7-9 and TRBJ1-2, with 8 positions matching TRBD1. Looked up from germline, CDR1 is SEHNR and CDR2 is FQNEAQ (reference sequence). This CDR3 spans 15 amino acids. Trimming took 0 bases from V and 4 from J; bases not matched to a gene: 4. CDR3 sequence: CASSLASGGPYGYTF. The sequenced CDR3 bases are TGTGCCAGCAGCTTAGCGTCAGGGGGCCCCTATGGC.

This clone was observed many times. The CDR3 extends 3 residues past the end of the read, so its final part is completed from the germline J gene. V is TRBV20-1 and J is TRBJ2-6, with D unclear. Germline V gene sequence: CDR1 DFQATT, CDR2 SNEGSKA (reference sequence). The CDR3 is 17 residues long. V dropped 0 bases and J dropped 0 bases, with 12 bases sitting between them. The CDR3 reads CSARDLGSDSGANVLTF. CDR3 DNA, as far as it was read: TGCAGTGCTAGAGATTTAGGGTCCGACTCTGGGGCCAACGTC.

This clone appeared many times. The read terminates 3 residues ahead of where the CDR3 ends, so the germline J gene completes it. V gene TRBV20-1 combines with J gene TRBJ2-3, with 9 positions matching TRBD2. V was clipped by 6 bases and J by 2 bases; unmatched bases: 6. Germline values: CDR1 DFQATT, CDR2 SNEGSKA (reference sequence). CDR3 size: 14 residues. The sequenced part of the CDR3 DNA is TGCAGTGCCCCCGGGACTAGCACCACAGATACG. Amino acids: CSAPGTSTTDT. The CDR3 as a whole reads CSAPGTSTTDTQYF.

This clone was seen a few times. The read ends 3 residues shy of where the CDR3 ends; the end is completed using the germline J gene. The rearrangement joins TRBV2 to TRBJ2-3; 8 bases are a match to TRBD2. The CDR3 sequence is 15 residues long. Germline CDR1 is SNHLY and CDR2 is FYNNEI. The covered CDR3 bases are TGTGCCAGCAGAGCGGGGGAGCAGGCCGGCCAGCCG. Its translation is CASRAGEQAGQP. The full CDR3 reads CASRAGEQAGQPQYF.

This clone was detected ten times or more. The CDR3 extends 3 residues past the end of the read, so its final part is completed from the germline J gene. The chain has TRBV18 and TRBJ2-1; TRBD2 agrees at 8 bases. This CDR3 has 12 residues. The trim removed 8 bases at V and 5 bases at J, leaving 2 bases unmatched. Germline CDR1 reads KGHSH; CDR2 reads LQKENI. The CDR3 reads CASKTSDNEQFF. The sequenced part of the CDR3 DNA is TGTGCCAGCAAGACTAGCGACAATGAG.

This clone was recorded at least ten times. The read halts 3 residues ahead of the CDR3 end, with the missing end drawn from the germline J gene. The chain employs TRBV7-3 and TRBJ2-1; 11 bases line up with TRBD2. With V trimmed by 5 bases and J by 8 bases, 8 bases remained unmatched. There are 15 residues in the CDR3. Germline V gene sequence: CDR1 SGHTA, CDR2 FQGTGA. The sequenced part of the CDR3 DNA is TGTGCCAGCAGCCCCGGGACTAGCGGTGTTCATGAG. Translation gives CASSPGTSGVHE. The full CDR3 protein is CASSPGTSGVHEQFF.

This clone was picked up many times. With the read ending 3 residues before the CDR3 end, the germline J gene is used to fill in that end. The V gene is TRBV5-1, the J gene TRBJ2-1, with 9 bases that match TRBD2. The germline V gene encodes CDR1 SGHRS and CDR2 YFSETQ. V dropped 0 bases and J dropped 5; count of bases not matched to a gene: 6. This CDR3 comprises 16 residues. The DNA read from the CDR3 is TGCGCCAGCAGCTTGGTAGGGGCTAGCGGGAACAATGAG. Translation gives CASSLVGASGNNE. The CDR3 reads in full as CASSLVGASGNNEQFF. The full variable domain, rest sourced from reference TRBV5-1 and TRBJ2-1, is KAGVTQTPRYLIKTRGQQVTLSCSPISGHRSVSWYQQTPGQGLQFLFEYFSETQRNKGNFPGRFSGRQFSNSRSEMNVSTLELGDSALYLCASSLVGASGNNEQFFGPGTRLTVL.

This clone has a count of ten or more. The sequence runs out 3 residues before the end of the CDR3; the remainder is reconstructed from the germline J gene. The rearrangement joins TRBV10-1 to TRBJ2-3, with 9 nucleotides matching TRBD2. The junction had 0 bases not matched to a gene; V was cut back by 4 bases and J by 1 base. The CDR3 runs 14 residues. The V gene's germline CDR1 is WNHNN and CDR2 SYGVQD (reference sequence). CDR3 DNA (partial): TGCGCCAGCAGTGGGACTAGCGGCACAGATACG. It is translated as CASSGTSGTDT. The entire CDR3 reads CASSGTSGTDTQYF.

Many counts were recorded for this clone. With the read ending 3 residues before the CDR3 end, the germline J gene is used to fill in that end. The genes are TRBV5-1 and TRBJ2-1; no firm D call. This CDR3 has 14 amino acids. Trimming left V 4 bases short and J 9 bases short, with 17 bases between. CDR1 is SGHRS and CDR2 is YFSETQ in the germline V gene. The CDR3 DNA, read in part, is TGCGCCAGCAGCCCCAATACCATCGCGGCTGAG. This gives the protein CASSPNTIAAE. The CDR3, in full, reads CASSPNTIAAEQFF.

This clone was detected many times. The CDR3 extends 3 residues past the end of the read, so its final part is completed from the germline J gene. The chain uses TRBV7-2 and TRBJ2-1, with a weak D call TRBD2 (6 bases). Trimming stripped 0 bases from V and 4 bases from J, with 10 bases between. The CDR3 has 15 amino acids. Germline-derived CDR1 and CDR2 are SGHTA and FQGNSA. The CDR3 bases that were read are TGTGCCAGCAGCTTAGCTTTAGCGGAATACAATGAG. Its protein is CASSLALAEYNE. From start to end, the CDR3 is CASSLALAEYNEQFF.

Concerning this clone itself: The DNA ends 3 residues before the CDR3 does, and the rest of the CDR3 is filled in from the germline J gene. The rearrangement links TRBV7-9 to TRBJ1-2, with D tentatively TRBD1 (6 bases). The CDR3 has 13 amino acids. Germline-derived CDR1 and CDR2 are SEHNR and FQNEAQ (reference sequence). The CDR3 DNA, read in part, is TGTGCCAGCAGCTTGGGGGGGCAGGACGAC. Protein sequence: CASSLGGQDD. The full CDR3 reads CASSLGGQDDYTF. The variable domain in full, completed from reference TRBV7-9 and TRBJ1-2, reads DTGVSQNPRHKITKRGQNVTFRCDPISEHNRLYWYRQTLGQGPEFLTYFQNEAQLEKSRLLSDRFSAERPKGSFSTLEIQRTEQGDSAMYLCASSLGGQDDYTFGSGTRLTVV.

This clone was detected ten times or more. The read halts 3 residues ahead of the CDR3 end, with the missing end drawn from the germline J gene. The rearrangement uses TRBV20-1 and TRBJ1-1; a weak D match, TRBD1 (6 bases). This CDR3 has 14 amino acids. The germline V and J ends were trimmed by 5 bases and 2 bases, with 15 bases remaining between them. CDR1 and CDR2 (germline): DFQATT, SNEGSKA (reference sequence). The part of the CDR3 DNA that was read is TGCAGTGCTTATACCGGGACATTTAACACTGAA. Translated, it gives CSAYTGTFNTE. The full-length CDR3 reads as CSAYTGTFNTEAFF.